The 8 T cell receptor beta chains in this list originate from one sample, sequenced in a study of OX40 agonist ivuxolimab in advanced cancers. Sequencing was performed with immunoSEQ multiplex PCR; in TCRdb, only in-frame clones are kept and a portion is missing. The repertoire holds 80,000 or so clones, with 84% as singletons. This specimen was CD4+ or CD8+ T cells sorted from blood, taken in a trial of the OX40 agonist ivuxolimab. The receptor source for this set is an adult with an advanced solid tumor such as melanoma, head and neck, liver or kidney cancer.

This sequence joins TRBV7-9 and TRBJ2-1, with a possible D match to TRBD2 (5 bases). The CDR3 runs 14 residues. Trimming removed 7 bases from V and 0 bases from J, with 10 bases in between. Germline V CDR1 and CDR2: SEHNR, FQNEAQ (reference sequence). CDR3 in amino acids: CASKRTGSYNEQFF. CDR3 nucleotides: TGTGCCAGCAAAAGGACTGGCTCCTACAATGAGCAGTTCTTC.

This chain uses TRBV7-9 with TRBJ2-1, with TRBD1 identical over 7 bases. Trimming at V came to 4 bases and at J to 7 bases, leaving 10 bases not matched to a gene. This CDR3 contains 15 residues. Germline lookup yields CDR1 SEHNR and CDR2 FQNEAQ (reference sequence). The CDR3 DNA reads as TGTGCCAGCAGCTCAACACAGGGGTTGAGGAATGAGCAGTTCTTC. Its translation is CASSSTQGLRNEQFF.

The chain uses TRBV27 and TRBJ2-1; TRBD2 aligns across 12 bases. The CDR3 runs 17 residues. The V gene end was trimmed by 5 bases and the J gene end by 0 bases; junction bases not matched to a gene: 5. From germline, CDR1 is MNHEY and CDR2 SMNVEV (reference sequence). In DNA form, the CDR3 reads TGTGCCAGCAGTCCCAGACTAGCGGGGGCCTCCTACAATGAGCAGTTCTTC. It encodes CASSPRLAGASYNEQFF.

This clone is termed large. As DNA, the CDR3 is TGTGCCATCAGGGATCCAGGGAGCAATCAGCCCCAGCATTTT. Translating gives CAIRDPGSNQPQHF. The gene calls are TRBV10-3 and TRBJ1-5; D may be TRBD1 (5 bases). Trimming removed 6 bases from V and 1 base from J, with 10 bases in between. Germline-derived CDR1 and CDR2 are ENHRY and SYGVKD. This CDR3 is 14 amino acids long.

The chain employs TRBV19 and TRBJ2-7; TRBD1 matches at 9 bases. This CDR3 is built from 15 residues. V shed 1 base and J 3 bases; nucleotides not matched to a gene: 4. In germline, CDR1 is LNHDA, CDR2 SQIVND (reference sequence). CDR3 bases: TGTGCCAGTAGTATAGTAGAGACAGGGGGCTACGAGCAGTACTTC. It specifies CASSIVETGGYEQYF.

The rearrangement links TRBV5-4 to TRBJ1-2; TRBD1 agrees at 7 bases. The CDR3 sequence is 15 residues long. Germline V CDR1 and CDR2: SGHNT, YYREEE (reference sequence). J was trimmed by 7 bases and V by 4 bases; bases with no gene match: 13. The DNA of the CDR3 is TGTGCCAGCAGCGGAGGGACAGCGATTGCGTTTGGCTACACCTTC. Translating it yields CASSGGTAIAFGYTF.

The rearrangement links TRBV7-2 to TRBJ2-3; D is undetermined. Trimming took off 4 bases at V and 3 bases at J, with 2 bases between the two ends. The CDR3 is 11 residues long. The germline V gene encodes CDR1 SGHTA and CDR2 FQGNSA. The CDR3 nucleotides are TGTGCCAGCAGCTCGACAGATACGCAGTATTTT. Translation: CASSSTDTQYF.

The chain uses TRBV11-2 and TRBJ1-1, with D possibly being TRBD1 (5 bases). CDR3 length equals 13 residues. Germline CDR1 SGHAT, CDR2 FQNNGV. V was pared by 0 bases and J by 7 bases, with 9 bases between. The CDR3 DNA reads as TGTGCCAGCAGCTTAGATTGGACAAGTGAAGCTTTCTTT. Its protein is CASSLDWTSEAFF.